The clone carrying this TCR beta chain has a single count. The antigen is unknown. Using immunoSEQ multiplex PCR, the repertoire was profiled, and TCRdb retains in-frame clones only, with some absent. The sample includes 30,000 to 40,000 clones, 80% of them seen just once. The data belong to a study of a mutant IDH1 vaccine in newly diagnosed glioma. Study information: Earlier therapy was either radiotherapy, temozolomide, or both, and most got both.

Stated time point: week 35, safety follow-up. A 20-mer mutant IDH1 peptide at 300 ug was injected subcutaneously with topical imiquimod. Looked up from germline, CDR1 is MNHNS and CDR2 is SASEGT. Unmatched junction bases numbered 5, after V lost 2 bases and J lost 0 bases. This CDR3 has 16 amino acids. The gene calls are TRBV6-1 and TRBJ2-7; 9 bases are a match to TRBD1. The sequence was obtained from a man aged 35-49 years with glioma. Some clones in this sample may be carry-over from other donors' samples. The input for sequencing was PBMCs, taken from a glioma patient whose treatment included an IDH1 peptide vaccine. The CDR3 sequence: CASSELGTGHSYEQYF. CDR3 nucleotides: TGTGCCAGCAGTGAACTCGGGACAGGGCACTCCTACGAGCAGTACTTC.